This T cell receptor (beta chain) emerged from a study of CD8 T cells in Susac syndrome. Random hexamers primed reverse transcription of about 0.45 to 1 ug RNA. TCRdb reprocessed the immunoSEQ multiplex PCR reads via MiXCR and lists one record per CDR3 protein. Among fewer than 150,000 distinct CDR3 sequences listed, around 91% were seen once. V lost 1 base, J lost 8 bases, and 7 bases stayed unmatched. CDR1 and CDR2 from the germline V gene are SGHDT and YYEEEE. The length of the CDR3 is 15 residues. This clonotype showed up just once. The sample taken for sequencing was CD8+ T cells from PBMCs. The chain joins TRBV5-6 to TRBJ1-1, with 11 bases matching TRBD1. The TCR originated in a human donor with multiple sclerosis. DNA of the CDR3: TGTGCCAGCAGCTTGTCGGACAGGGGGCGTATAGAAGCTTTCTTT. Translated: CASSLSDRGRIEAFF.